This T cell receptor beta chain was profiled in a study of cytomegalovirus exposure and HLA in healthy donors. Trimming cost V 5 bases and J 1 base, with 11 bases left between them. This CDR3 has 14 residues. Per the germline V gene, CDR1 is ENHRY and CDR2 is SYGVKD. A note on this clone: Its antigen is currently unknown.

Findings and caveats of the study: Later findings reportedly placed an Asian-associated ancestry cluster below the approximately 650-donor mean for N-insertions. V- and J-gene trimming in TCR beta was tied to a missense DCLRE1C variant by an analysis performed later.

PCR primers comprised 60 Vbeta and 13 Jbeta primers. Here immunoSEQ multiplex PCR was the method, and the copy in TCRdb shows in-frame clones only, minus some. This table has approximately 170,000 clones, about four fifths appearing once. Sequencing was performed on PBMCs. The rearrangement links TRBV10-3 to TRBJ2-5; D unresolved. The origin of this receptor is a male donor in good health and CMV-seronegative. CDR3 sequence reads: CAISLPGLQETQYF. CDR3 nucleotides: TGTGCCATCAGTTTACCAGGCCTCCAAGAGACCCAGTACTTC.